The 2 T cell receptor beta chains below come from one sample, sequenced in a study of cytomegalovirus exposure and HLA in healthy donors. Both 60 Vbeta primers and 13 Jbeta primers went into the PCR. Repertoires were generated with immunoSEQ multiplex PCR, while TCRdb's copy carries only in-frame clones and drops some. The data show approximately 100,000 clones, with approximately 70% seen just once and approximately 10% held by the top ten. Sequencing was carried out using PBMCs. The receptors originated from a man aged 40-50 years in good health and CMV-seropositive.

The chain has TRBV4-2 and TRBJ2-5; 13 bases map to TRBD2. J gave up 5 bases and V 5 bases, and 14 bases lay outside the gene matches. This CDR3 contains 18 residues. From germline, CDR1 is LGHNA and CDR2 YNFKEQ. The CDR3 DNA reads TGTGCCAGCAGCGCACAACGGACTAGCGGGAGAGGAGACGAGACCCAGTACTTC. This codes for CASSAQRTSGRGDETQYF.

This rearrangement joins TRBV28 to TRBJ1-1; D is uncertain. The CDR3 loop spans 13 amino acids. CDR1 and CDR2 (germline): MDHEN, SYDVKM. V was cut by 5 bases and J by 2 bases, with 9 bases left in between. In DNA form, the CDR3 reads TGTGCCAGCAGTCCTATAGCTAACACTGAAGCTTTCTTT. This codes for CASSPIANTEAFF.